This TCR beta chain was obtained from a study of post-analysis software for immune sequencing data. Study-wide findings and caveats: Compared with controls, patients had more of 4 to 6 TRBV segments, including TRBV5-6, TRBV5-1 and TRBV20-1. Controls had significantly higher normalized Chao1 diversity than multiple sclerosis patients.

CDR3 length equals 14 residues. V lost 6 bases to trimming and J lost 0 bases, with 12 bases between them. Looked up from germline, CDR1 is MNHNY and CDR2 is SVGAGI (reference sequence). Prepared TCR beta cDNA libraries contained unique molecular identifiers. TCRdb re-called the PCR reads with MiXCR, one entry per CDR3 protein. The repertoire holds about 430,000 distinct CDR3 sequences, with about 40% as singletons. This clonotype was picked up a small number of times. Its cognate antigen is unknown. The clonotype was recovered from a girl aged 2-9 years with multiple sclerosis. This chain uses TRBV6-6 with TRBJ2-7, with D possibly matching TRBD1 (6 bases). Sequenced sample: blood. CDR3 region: CASRTRTDSYEQYF. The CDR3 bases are TGTGCCAGCAGAACCCGGACAGACTCCTACGAGCAGTACTTC.